This note documents a single TCR beta chain sequence. Profiling relied on immunoSEQ multiplex PCR, and the TCRdb table lists in-frame clones only, not all of them. The repertoire has about 62,000 clones, around 87% of them found once; the top ten carry approximately 0.93%. These data come from a study of blood T cell repertoires in COVID-19. The ends were cut back, 6 bases at V and 9 bases at J, with 18 bases in the middle. Germline V gene lookup returns CDR1 MNHEY and CDR2 SVGAGI. There are 15 residues in the CDR3. The sample comprised peripheral blood. The sequence was obtained from a man in his sixties or seventies with acute or convalescent COVID-19. The rearrangement links TRBV6-5 to TRBJ1-6, with D perhaps TRBD1 (5 bases). The CDR3 sequence is CASRHDRYRFSPLHF. CDR3 DNA sequence: TGTGCCAGCAGACACGACCGGTACAGGTTTTCACCCCTCCACTTT.